One and the same sample provided the 21 T cell receptor beta chains below, sequenced in a study of blood T cells in healthy people across ages. Together with a sample-barcoded 5' primer, a J-beta primer mix was included in a second PCR lasting roughly 6 to 12 cycles. TCRdb independently ran MiXCR on the 5' RACE reads; one entry per CDR3 protein. The data hold fewer than 650,000 distinct CDR3 sequences, with about 27% observed a single time. These data were also reused for a study on T cells of mothers and their children.

The specimen sequenced was blood. These receptors all come from a boy aged 2-9 years in good health.

This clonotype was detected only a few times. This chain connects TRBV6-2 or TRBV6-3 to TRBJ2-3; no reliable D call. Germline-derived CDR1 and CDR2 are MNHEY and SVGEGT. This CDR3 has 12 amino acids. V lost 0 bases, J lost 5 bases, and 3 bases lay in between. The CDR3 is CASSYSLDTQYF. The DNA for the CDR3 is TGTGCCAGCAGTTACTCCCTAGATACGCAGTATTTT.

This chain connects TRBV5-1 to TRBJ1-2; 10 bases map to TRBD1. Trimming removed 4 bases from V and 2 bases from J; junction bases left unmatched: 8. The CDR3 totals 16 residues. Germline CDR1 and CDR2: SGHRS and YFSETQ. CDR3 nucleotide sequence: TGCGCCAGCAGCCTGGGACAGGGGCCAGGAAACTATGGCTACACCTTC. Translating gives CASSLGQGPGNYGYTF.

The chain carries TRBV5-1 and TRBJ2-3, with 11 bases that match TRBD2. The trim removed 0 bases at V and 2 bases at J, leaving 5 bases unmatched. Germline V gene sequence: CDR1 SGHRS, CDR2 YFSETQ. The CDR3 runs to 17 residues. CDR3 bases: TGCGCCAGCAGCTTGGAACTAGCGGGGGACCTCACAGATACGCAGTATTTT. Translating gives CASSLELAGDLTDTQYF. Variable domain in full (rest from reference TRBV5-1 and TRBJ2-3): KAGVTQTPRYLIKTRGQQVTLSCSPISGHRSVSWYQQTPGQGLQFLFEYFSETQRNKGNFPGRFSGRQFSNSRSEMNVSTLELGDSALYLCASSLELAGDLTDTQYFGPGTRLTVL.

In its sample, this clonotype was seen a few times. The genes are TRBV12-3 or TRBV12-4 and TRBJ2-5, with a possible D match to TRBD2 (6 bases). V lost 2 bases, J lost 2 bases, and 9 bases lay in between. There are 14 residues in the CDR3. As DNA, the CDR3 is TGTGCCAGCAGTTTATTCCGGGGGCAAGAGACCCAGTACTTC. It codes for CASSLFRGQETQYF.

This clonotype was recorded a few times. This sequence joins TRBV5-6 and TRBJ2-1; 8 bases are shared with TRBD1. The trim removed 1 base at V and 12 bases at J, leaving 6 bases unmatched. CDR1 is SGHDT and CDR2 is YYEEEE in the germline V gene. The CDR3 contains 13 residues. As DNA, the CDR3 is TGTGCCAGCAGCTTGTCAGGGGGCGCAGGGCAGTTCTTC. This translates into CASSLSGGAGQFF.

The chain recombines TRBV12-3 or TRBV12-4 with TRBJ2-5, with unresolved D. The J call may not be correct, given that the DNA end is closer to TRBJ2-1. The CDR3 runs to 16 residues. CDR3 loop: CASSKPPWVTYNEQFF. In nucleotides, the CDR3 is TGTGCCAGCAGTAAACCCCCCTGGGTAACCTACAATGAGCAGTTCTTC.

The chain has TRBV20-1 and TRBJ2-1; 7 bases are a match to TRBD1. Trimming cost V 4 bases and J 2 bases; bases outside gene matches: 2. CDR1 is DFQATT and CDR2 is SNEGSKA in the germline V gene (reference sequence). The CDR3 is 13 residues long. As DNA, the CDR3 is TGCAGTGCTACAGGGGGAGCCTACAATGAGCAGTTCTTC. This codes for CSATGGAYNEQFF.

The V and J genes are TRBV14 and TRBJ2-7; D remains unclear. CDR1 is SGHDN, CDR2 FVKESK, per germline. The V and J ends lost 5 bases and 3 bases respectively, with 8 bases between them. The CDR3 spans 12 residues. CDR3 sequence reads: CASSISYYEQYF. For the CDR3, the DNA is TGTGCCAGCAGCATCAGTTACTACGAGCAGTACTTC.

This clonotype was observed a handful of times. The chain is built from TRBV20-1 and TRBJ2-1; no clear D gene. The CDR3 totals 13 residues. Germline lookup yields CDR1 DFQATT and CDR2 SNEGSKA (reference sequence). Between the trimmed V and J ends, which lost 3 bases and 8 bases, there was a span of 14 bases. In nucleotides, the CDR3 is TGCAGTGCTAGCCCTAATACCGTCGATGAGCAGTTCTTC. Its protein is CSASPNTVDEQFF.

CDR3 protein: CASSSNSGRAIAGELFF. The CDR3 DNA sequence: TGCGCCAGCAGCTCTAATAGCGGGAGGGCCATTGCCGGGGAGCTGTTTTTT. This chain connects TRBV5-1 to TRBJ2-2; TRBD2 matches at 11 bases. Losses at the gene ends were 3 bases for V and 6 bases for J; bases not matched to a gene: 10. The germline V gene has CDR1 SGHRS and CDR2 YFSETQ. There are 17 residues in the CDR3.

V is TRBV6-1 and J is TRBJ2-5; 8 bases align to TRBD2. Germline V gene data show CDR1 as MNHNS and CDR2 as SASEGT. The CDR3 is 14 residues long. Trimming cost V 4 bases and J 5 bases; bases outside gene matches: 6. The CDR3 loop reads CASSAAGGWETQYF. The DNA for the CDR3 is TGTGCCAGCAGTGCGGCGGGAGGTTGGGAGACCCAGTACTTC.

This chain uses TRBV29-1 with TRBJ1-4; a possible D gene is TRBD1 (5 bases). CDR1 is SQVTM and CDR2 is ANQGSEA in the germline V gene. The CDR3 runs to 14 residues. V was shortened by 7 bases and J by 6 bases, with 18 bases between the two germline ends. Here the CDR3 reads CSASRDSEDEKLFF. The CDR3 DNA follows: TGCAGCGCCAGTCGGGACTCGGAGGATGAAAAACTGTTTTTT. Combining the CDR3 with reference TRBV29-1 and TRBJ1-4 gives the whole variable domain SAVISQKPSRDICQRGTSLTIQCQVDSQVTMMFWYRQQPGQSLTLIATANQGSEATYESGFVIDKFPISRPNLTFSTLTVSNMSPEDSSIYLCSASRDSEDEKLFFGSGTQLSVL.

A few counts support this clonotype. The J gene is TRBJ1-4, the V gene TRBV7-9, with 10 bases that match TRBD1. CDR1 and CDR2 from the germline V gene are SEHNR and FQNEAQ (reference sequence). This CDR3 has 13 residues. Trimming at V came to 10 bases and at J to 7 bases, leaving 6 bases not matched to a gene. This CDR3 is CATGQGEGEKLFF. DNA of the CDR3: TGTGCCACCGGACAGGGGGAAGGTGAAAAACTGTTTTTT.

Comments on this clonotype: Sequence at one end of the junction differs from germline and may be a read error. The chain couples TRBV12-3 or TRBV12-4 to TRBJ1-2; D remains unclear. CDR3 length: 10 amino acids. The DNA of the CDR3 is TGTGCCAGCAGCTTAGGTGGCTACACCTTC. This sequence encodes CASSLGGYTF.

This chain connects TRBV3-1 to TRBJ2-5; a possible D gene is TRBD2 (5 bases). Trimming cost V 3 bases and J 1 base, with 9 bases left between them. The CDR3 length is 14 residues. Germline assignment: CDR1 LGHDT and CDR2 YNNKEL (reference sequence). In DNA, the CDR3 is TGTGCCAGCAGCCACTCGACTACCCAAGAGACCCAGTACTTC. Translating it yields CASSHSTTQETQYF.

CDR3 protein: CSVGLAGGVTQYF. In DNA, the CDR3 is TGCAGCGTGGGACTAGCGGGGGGGGTGACCCAGTACTTC. The chain has TRBV29-1 and TRBJ2-1; TRBD2 matches 16 bases. The J call is in doubt because the DNA end fits TRBJ2-5 better. The CDR3 is 13 amino acids. Germline CDR1 SQVTM, CDR2 ANQGSEA.

This clonotype occurred a few times. The DNA is left out, because the CDR3 cannot be placed on it with certainty; the CDR3 is given as TCRdb lists it. This chain's CDR3 is CSLRARTDDEQFF. The genes are TRBV20-1 and TRBJ2-1; TRBD1, the D gene given by the table, was not confirmed from the DNA. In germline, CDR1 is DFQATT, CDR2 SNEGSKA (reference sequence). Termini included, the CDR3 measures 13 amino acids.

The chain links TRBV7-2 to TRBJ2-7; D ambiguous. Germline V gives CDR1 SGHTA, CDR2 FQGNSA. V lost 2 bases and J 0 bases, leaving 14 bases between the germline ends. This CDR3 is built from 16 residues. The CDR3 nucleotides are TGTGCCAGCAGCTTAAGTCTTCCGGGCTTCTCCTACGAGCAGTACTTC. As protein: CASSLSLPGFSYEQYF.

This clonotype has more than one count but fewer than ten. The chain is built from TRBV6-5 and TRBJ2-5, with 8 bases matching TRBD2. The J call may be mistaken, given a closer DNA end match to TRBJ2-1. CDR1 is MNHEY, CDR2 SVGAGI, per germline. The CDR3 contains 16 residues. Written as DNA, the CDR3 is TGTGCCAGCAGTTACTCCGGACTAGCTGAGGGTCGTGAGCAGTTCTTC. Its translation is CASSYSGLAEGREQFF.

This sequence joins TRBV7-8 and TRBJ1-2; D is possibly TRBD1 (6 bases). Trimming pared 5 bases from V and 5 bases from J, leaving 21 bases between. CDR3 length equals 16 residues. Germline V gene lookup returns CDR1 SGHVS and CDR2 FQNEAQ. In DNA, the CDR3 is TGTGCCAGCAGCACCCTGACAGGAGGGCCTCTTTATGGCTACACCTTC. It is translated as CASSTLTGGPLYGYTF.

This clonotype was found a few times. The rearrangement links TRBV24-1 to TRBJ2-1, with D possibly being TRBD2 (5 bases). Germline V gene data show CDR1 as KGHDR and CDR2 as SFDVKD. This CDR3 is built from 12 residues. Deletions cut 5 bases from V and 8 bases from J, with 9 bases between. CDR3 nucleotides: TGTGCCACCAGTGCCGCGGGCGATGAGCAGTTCTTC. The encoded protein is CATSAAGDEQFF.